Only one count was recorded for the clone carrying this T cell receptor beta chain. Some clones are missing from TCRdb's copy, which holds only in-frame ones; the method was immunoSEQ multiplex PCR. The sample gives roughly 45,000 clones, approximately 86% of which show up once; around 2.8% is in the top ten. Germline loops: CDR1 SGHTA, CDR2 FQGNSA. Trimming took off 5 bases at V and 7 bases at J, with 12 bases between the two ends. There are 13 residues in the CDR3. The record originates from a study of control samples from healthy donors and cancer patients. The gene calls are TRBV7-2 and TRBJ1-5; possible D gene TRBD1, 5 bases. The material sequenced was PBMCs. This sequence was found in a woman in her forties or fifties with lung cancer. The CDR3 sequence is CASSGGDRQPQHF. The CDR3 DNA reads as TGTGCCAGCAGCGGGGGGGACCGGCAGCCCCAGCATTTT.